Below are 27 T cell receptor beta chains sequenced from a single sample in a study of naive and memory T cell subsets (dated by TCRdb to 2017 to 2019). What the authors observed across the whole study: A few larger clonotypes were present in naive repertoires, particularly the CD8 repertoires, and these clonotypes were possibly memory cells re-expressing CD45RA.

The library was prepared using UMI-ligation and nested PCR. Instrument on record: Illumina MiSeq. The beta constant-region primer consisted of an equimolar mixture of two oligonucleotides that together covered TRBC1 and TRBC2. Four rounds of PCR were used to amplify ligated cDNA, with nested alpha and beta constant-region primers being used together with the SP2 primer. TCRdb reran the public reads through fastp at Q25 and MiXCR, keeping productive beta chains. CDR3 protein duplicates are merged, each entry listing the most common genes and DNA. Present in this sample are over 110,000 distinct CDR3 sequences, approximately 21% of which were seen just once. The ten largest clones take up around 0.63% of the sample. These receptors' antigens are unknown. Sequencing used naive CD8+ T cells from blood. Sample cell subset or site, as interpreted from the label and publication: naive T cells, CD45RA high CD27+. Every receptor here comes from a human donor in good health.

The V call is TRBV6-6, the J call TRBJ2-1; the D is unclear. V lost 6 bases and J 8 bases, leaving 14 bases between the germline ends. Per the germline V gene, CDR1 is MNHNY and CDR2 is SVGAGI (reference sequence). This CDR3 comprises 13 residues. In DNA form, the CDR3 reads TGTGCCAGCAGCCGCTATATGAAGGATGAGCAGTTCTTC. It codes for CASSRYMKDEQFF.

This clonotype was seen ten or more times. The CDR3 DNA follows: TGTGCCAGCAGCTCAACTAGCGGGATAGATACGCAGTATTTT. This sequence encodes CASSSTSGIDTQYF. The chain couples TRBV11-1 to TRBJ2-3; 10 nucleotides line up with TRBD2. Losses at the gene ends were 4 bases for V and 5 bases for J; bases not matched to a gene: 3. The CDR3 runs to 14 residues. CDR1 SGHAT and CDR2 FQDESV come from the germline V gene (reference sequence).

There are a few counts of this clonotype. The genes are TRBV4-1 and TRBJ1-1; D remains unclear. Germline CDR1 reads MGHRA; CDR2 reads YSYEKL. Trimming shortened V by 0 bases and J by 7 bases, and 6 bases separated the two germline ends. There are 12 residues in the CDR3. The CDR3 region is CASSQDGVEAFF. The CDR3, as DNA: TGCGCCAGCAGCCAAGACGGGGTTGAAGCTTTCTTT.

This clonotype was observed a few times. CDR3: CASRVLSGELFF. DNA for the CDR3: TGTGCCAGCAGGGTGTTGTCCGGGGAGCTGTTTTTT. The genes are TRBV2 and TRBJ2-2, with D hard to call. Germline V gene sequence: CDR1 SNHLY, CDR2 FYNNEI. V gave up 6 bases and J gave up 6 bases, with 8 bases separating them. The CDR3 runs 12 residues.

This clonotype showed up just a few times. The chain is built from TRBV28 and TRBJ2-1; TRBD2 aligns across 7 bases. Germline V gene data show CDR1 as MDHEN and CDR2 as SYDVKM. V lost 8 bases, J lost 3 bases, and 10 bases stayed unmatched. The length of the CDR3 is 15 residues. The CDR3 sequence: CASQSLAAYYNEQFF. The CDR3 DNA is TGTGCCAGCCAAAGTCTAGCGGCCTACTACAATGAGCAGTTCTTC.

The rearrangement uses TRBV7-9 and TRBJ1-1; a weak D match, TRBD1 (5 bases). The V gene's germline CDR1 is SEHNR and CDR2 FQNEAQ (reference sequence). The CDR3 contains 14 residues. Trimming took off 5 bases at V and 0 bases at J, with 10 bases between the two ends. The CDR3 bases are TGTGCCAGCAGCCCCAGGGAGCTGAACACTGAAGCTTTCTTT. Its protein product is CASSPRELNTEAFF.

This chain uses TRBV9 with TRBJ2-2; TRBD1 aligns across 7 bases. With V trimmed by 3 bases and J by 1 base, 3 bases remained unmatched. The CDR3 has 15 amino acids. Germline assignment: CDR1 SGDLS and CDR2 YYNGEE. The DNA of the CDR3 is TGTGCCAGCAGCGGACAGGGATTGAACACCGGGGAGCTGTTTTTT. Residues: CASSGQGLNTGELFF.

J is TRBJ2-1 and V is TRBV28, with D uncertain. From germline, CDR1 is MDHEN and CDR2 SYDVKM. V lost 2 bases to trimming and J lost 1 base, with 6 bases between them. This CDR3 has 14 residues. CDR3 sequence (DNA): TGTGCCAGCAGTTTACTAAGGTCCTACAATGAGCAGTTCTTC. Protein product: CASSLLRSYNEQFF. Using reference TRBV28 and TRBJ2-1 for the parts outside the CDR3, the full variable domain is DVKVTQSSRYLVKRTGEKVFLECVQDMDHENMFWYRQDPGLGLRLIYFSYDVKMKEKGDIPEGYSVSREKKERFSLILESASTNQTSMYLCASSLLRSYNEQFFGPGTRLTVL.

V gene TRBV5-1 combines with J gene TRBJ2-7; D unclear. The CDR3 is 15 amino acids. Germline CDR1 and CDR2: SGHRS and YFSETQ. V was clipped by 0 bases and J by 3 bases, with 13 bases between them. The CDR3 DNA follows: TGCGCCAGCAGCTTGGAGGGCGGAACTGGCTACGAGCAGTACTTC. Encoded protein: CASSLEGGTGYEQYF.

This clonotype appeared a few times. The chain joins TRBV7-2 to TRBJ2-1; D not resolved. V lost 1 base, J lost 0 bases, and 7 bases lay in between. The germline V gene has CDR1 SGHTA and CDR2 FQGNSA. CDR3 length: 15 amino acids. For the CDR3, the DNA is TGTGCCAGCAGCTTAGAAAATTACTCCTACAATGAGCAGTTCTTC. Translated, it gives CASSLENYSYNEQFF.

This clonotype was recorded a few times. The chain combines TRBV4-1 with TRBJ2-1, with 13 bases fitting TRBD2. The CDR3 has 15 residues. J lost 8 bases, V lost 4 bases, and 5 bases had no gene match. Per the germline V gene, CDR1 is MGHRA and CDR2 is YSYEKL. CDR3 sequence reads: CASSLGLAGRDEQFF. The DNA of the CDR3 is TGCGCCAGCAGCCTGGGACTAGCGGGAAGAGATGAGCAGTTCTTC.

This chain uses TRBV13 with TRBJ2-5; D ambiguous. The V gene's germline CDR1 is PRHDT and CDR2 FYEKMQ (reference sequence). The CDR3 contains 14 residues. V lost 4 bases, J lost 5 bases, and 14 bases lay in between. CDR3 sequence: CASSSSFSSETQYF. The CDR3 DNA sequence: TGTGCCAGCAGCTCGAGCTTCTCGTCTGAGACCCAGTACTTC.

The count of this clonotype is one. The gene calls are TRBV5-1 and TRBJ2-6; D possibly corresponds to TRBD1 (6 bases). The V end was cut by 0 bases, the J end by 9 bases, with 10 bases between. The CDR3 length is 14 residues. Per germline, CDR1 SGHRS and CDR2 YFSETQ. CDR3 in DNA: TGCGCCAGCAGCTTGGAAGGACAGATCAACGTCCTGACTTTC. Its protein product is CASSLEGQINVLTF.

A note on this clonotype: Relative to the germline gene, one junction end is altered; a read error may explain this. The V and J genes are TRBV12-3 or TRBV12-4 and TRBJ2-7, with 9 positions matching TRBD1. The CDR3 is made up of 16 amino acids. The CDR3 DNA sequence: TGTGCCTGCAGTCCCCGAAGCCGGGACAGGGTCACCGAGCAGTACTTC. This sequence encodes CACSPRSRDRVTEQYF.

This clonotype has a handful of counts. V gene TRBV6-5 combines with J gene TRBJ1-1, with D tentatively TRBD1 (6 bases). CDR3 length: 16 residues. V lost 4 bases, J lost 3 bases, and 18 bases lay in between. Germline V CDR1 and CDR2: MNHEY, SVGAGI. The CDR3 DNA reads as TGTGCCAGCAGTTCCGACACGATCAGGGGATACACTGAAGCTTTCTTT. Residues: CASSSDTIRGYTEAFF.

In its sample, this clonotype was seen a few times. The chain is built from TRBV20-1 and TRBJ2-7; the match to TRBD1 covers 8 bases. The CDR3 runs 15 residues. From germline, CDR1 is DFQATT and CDR2 SNEGSKA (reference sequence). J lost 4 bases, V lost 4 bases, and 12 bases had no gene match. CDR3 DNA sequence: TGCAGTGCTATTTTTTCCGGACAGGGTTCTTACGAGCAGTACTTC. Translated: CSAIFSGQGSYEQYF.

V and J are TRBV12-3 or TRBV12-4 and TRBJ2-1; D remains ambiguous. The CDR3 sequence is 15 residues long. Trimming removed 3 bases at V and 6 bases at J, with 15 bases between. Written as DNA, the CDR3 is TGTGCCAGCAGTTTGAGCCGTCCCATTGGCAATGAGCAGTTCTTC. It encodes CASSLSRPIGNEQFF.

The V and J genes are TRBV28 and TRBJ2-5; D unresolved. In germline, CDR1 is MDHEN, CDR2 SYDVKM. The CDR3 is 13 amino acids. The germline V and J ends were trimmed by 3 bases and 3 bases, with 8 bases remaining between them. For the CDR3, the DNA is TGTGCCAGCAGTTTGATTGGAGAAGAGACCCAGTACTTC. Encoded protein: CASSLIGEETQYF.

This clonotype appeared a few times. The chain recombines TRBV12-3 or TRBV12-4 with TRBJ2-6; no reliable D call. With 6 bases removed from V and 0 bases from J, the gap between germline ends came to 12 bases. The CDR3 is 16 residues long. DNA for the CDR3: TGTGCCAGCAGCTATGGCCCCCCCTCTGGGGCCAACGTCCTGACTTTC. Its translation is CASSYGPPSGANVLTF.

This sequence joins TRBV5-1 and TRBJ1-1, with 8 bases fitting TRBD1. The germline V gene has CDR1 SGHRS and CDR2 YFSETQ. V gave up 0 bases and J gave up 0 bases; unmatched junction bases: 4. This CDR3 comprises 16 residues. The CDR3 protein is CASSLVQGDLNTEAFF. CDR3 coding DNA: TGCGCCAGCAGCTTGGTACAGGGGGATCTGAACACTGAAGCTTTCTTT.

The chain couples TRBV13 to TRBJ2-5; TRBD2 agrees at 9 bases. The germline gives CDR1 PRHDT, CDR2 FYEKMQ (reference sequence). With V trimmed by 1 base and J by 5 bases, 5 bases remained unmatched. The CDR3 has 15 residues. The CDR3 nucleotides read TGTGCCAGCAGCTTAGTATTGGCGGGAGGGGAGACCCAGTACTTC. Its translation is CASSLVLAGGETQYF.

This clonotype occurred a few times. The rearrangement joins TRBV12-3 or TRBV12-4 to TRBJ1-1; possible D gene TRBD1, 6 bases. The CDR3 has 13 residues. V lost 10 bases to trimming and J lost 1 base, with 13 bases between them. The CDR3 sequence: CANHRTANTEAFF. For the CDR3, the DNA is TGTGCCAACCATAGGACAGCGAACACTGAAGCTTTCTTT.

This clonotype was counted only a few times. The V gene is TRBV14, the J gene TRBJ1-2, with D perhaps matching TRBD1 (5 bases). The V gene lost 1 base and the J gene lost 5 bases, with 11 bases spanning the gap. The CDR3 has 14 residues. Germline V gene lookup returns CDR1 SGHDN and CDR2 FVKESK. The CDR3 reads CASSQGGLLYGYTF. As DNA, the CDR3 is TGTGCCAGCAGCCAAGGGGGACTGCTGTATGGCTACACCTTC.

This clonotype was counted a few times. The chain joins TRBV28 to TRBJ2-3, with D unclear. Germline-derived CDR1 and CDR2 are MDHEN and SYDVKM. The CDR3 has 14 amino acids. V was trimmed by 5 bases and J by 0 bases, leaving 9 bases between them. The CDR3 region has the DNA TGTGCCAGCAGTGACACCGGAAGCACAGATACGCAGTATTTT. Translating it yields CASSDTGSTDTQYF. The variable domain in full, completed from reference TRBV28 and TRBJ2-3, reads DVKVTQSSRYLVKRTGEKVFLECVQDMDHENMFWYRQDPGLGLRLIYFSYDVKMKEKGDIPEGYSVSREKKERFSLILESASTNQTSMYLCASSDTGSTDTQYFGPGTRLTVL.

The sample holds one count of this clonotype. This chain connects TRBV28 to TRBJ2-5, with 8 positions matching TRBD1. CDR1 is MDHEN, CDR2 SYDVKM, per germline. This CDR3 contains 13 residues. DNA of the CDR3: TGTGCTACGGACAGGGACCCCCAAGAGACCCAGTACTTC. This translates into CATDRDPQETQYF.

The V gene is TRBV6-5, the J gene TRBJ2-1; D not certain. CDR3 length: 12 residues. V lost 9 bases and J 8 bases, leaving 14 bases between the germline ends. Germline CDR1 and CDR2: MNHEY and SVGAGI. The CDR3 region has the DNA TGTGCCAGTAGCCTAGGCCTCGATGAGCAGTTCTTC. Amino acid sequence: CASSLGLDEQFF.

The V and J genes are TRBV11-2 and TRBJ1-5; D is ambiguous. The CDR3 runs 12 residues. Per germline, CDR1 SGHAT and CDR2 FQNNGV. Trimming pared 2 bases from V and 3 bases from J, leaving 2 bases between. CDR3 region: CASSLTNQPQHF. CDR3 bases: TGTGCCAGCAGCTTAACCAATCAGCCCCAGCATTTT.